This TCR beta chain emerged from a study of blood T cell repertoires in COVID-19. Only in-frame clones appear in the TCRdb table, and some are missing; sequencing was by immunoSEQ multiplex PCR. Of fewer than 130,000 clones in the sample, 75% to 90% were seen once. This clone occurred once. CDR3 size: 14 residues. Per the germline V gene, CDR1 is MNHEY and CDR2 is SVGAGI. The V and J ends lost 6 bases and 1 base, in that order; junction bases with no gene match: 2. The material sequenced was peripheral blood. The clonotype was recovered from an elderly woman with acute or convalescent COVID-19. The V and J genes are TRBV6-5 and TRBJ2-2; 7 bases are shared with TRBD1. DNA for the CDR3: TGTGCCAGCAGGAGGACAGGGAACACCGGGGAGCTGTTTTTT. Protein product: CASRRTGNTGELFF.